This TCR beta chain was recorded in a study of CD8 T cells in Susac syndrome (dated by TCRdb to the late 2010s). The study in broad terms: Among the Susac syndrome patients who were sequenced, clinically active disease was present in 5 or 6 and clinical remission was observed in about eight. At blood withdrawal, Susac syndrome patients were either therapy-naive, taking corticosteroids (in some cases with IVIg as well), or taking IVIg alone. The study used repertoire sequencing to test whether antigen drove CD8+ T cell activation and differentiation in Susac syndrome. Clonality of the CD8+ T cell repertoire was compared between roughly 13 healthy donors, approximately 14 Susac syndrome patients and around 16 multiple sclerosis patients. Overall study results and their limits: The number of individuals in the TCR sequencing and HLA analysis was acknowledged as relatively small. Approximately 15 Susac-specific public clones were identified in the total CD8+ repertoire, and roughly five Susac-specific public clones were identified in the CD8+ TEMRA repertoire. Clonal expansion was observed in Susac syndrome CD8+ repertoires, with the highest expansion in CD8+ TEMRA cells and greater expansion in clinically active than in remitting patients.

Peripheral blood CD8+ and CD4+ T cells from healthy donors, Susac syndrome patients and multiple sclerosis patients were profiled using high-throughput TCR beta sequencing. Susac syndrome patients met recently defined diagnostic criteria for definite or probable disease. Bulk CD8+ and CD4+ T cells were purified magnetically by negative isolation, whereas CD8+ TEMRA cells were enriched by FACS. Blood was drawn into EDTA tubes, processed within 24 hours, and PBMCs were isolated by density gradient centrifugation. PBMCs destined for TCR sequencing were cryopreserved in liquid nitrogen and later thawed in a 37 °C water bath. The sorted or isolated CD4+, CD8+ and CD8+ TEMRA cells reached a purity of at least 90%. RNA was extracted using the RNeasy kit, and roughly 0.45 to 1 microgram was reverse transcribed with random hexamers. TCR beta CDR3 regions were amplified with the immunoSEQ multiplex PCR assay covering 54 Vbeta and 13 Jbeta segments. To correct PCR amplification bias, a synthetic template baseline was used for both primer optimization and computational correction. For the original study's pipeline: Only productive sequences were kept, with reads annotated to V, D and J genes according to IMGT and analyzed in immunoSEQ Analyzer. Clonality was computed as one minus Shannon entropy normalized by log2 of the number of productive unique sequences. For each patient and control, public and private clones were evaluated within the 100 most prevalent clones. A clone was defined as Susac-specific if it was absent from the healthy and MS cohorts, from some 980 published viral clones and from other ImmuneACCESS disease sequences. TCRdb's own reprocessing of the public reads used fastp at Q25 and MiXCR and kept productive beta chains. Entries that share a CDR3 protein sequence are merged under the most common genes and DNA. These V and J calls originate from TCRdb's pipeline instead of the authors' own analysis. For this sample there are 100,000 to 150,000 distinct CDR3 sequences; 90% to 95% appear just once. 0.2% to 0.25% of the sample lies in the top ten.

This clonotype was observed a single time. The target of this receptor is not known. Per-nucleotide qualities are absent, and no much larger clonotype sits a single base away. One read alone is weak evidence. From V the trimming removes 5 bases and from J it removes 9 bases, while the gene matches leave 8 bases of the junction unaccounted for. The CDR3, cysteine through phenylalanine, is 15 amino acids long. The DNA shown is the 45-base CDR3, in frame from base 1. CDR1 is given as SGHTA and CDR2 as FQGNSA, both from the germline V gene. The chain is made from TRBV7-2 and TRBJ2-1; TRBD2 fits 12 bases in the junction. The clonotype comes from a human donor with Susac syndrome. The sample comprised CD8+ T cells from PBMCs. The DNA reads TGTGCCAGCAGCAGTCTAGCGGGAGGGTGGGGTGAGCAGTTCTTC. Its translation is CASSSLAGGWGEQFF. Full variable domain (CDR3 extended with the reference TRBV7-2 and TRBJ2-1 proteins): GAGVSQSPSNKVTEKGKDVELRCDPISGHTALYWYRQSLGQGLEFLIYFQGNSAPDKSGLPSDRFSAERTGGSVSTLTIQRTQQEDSAVYLCASSSLAGGWGEQFFGPGTRLTVL.